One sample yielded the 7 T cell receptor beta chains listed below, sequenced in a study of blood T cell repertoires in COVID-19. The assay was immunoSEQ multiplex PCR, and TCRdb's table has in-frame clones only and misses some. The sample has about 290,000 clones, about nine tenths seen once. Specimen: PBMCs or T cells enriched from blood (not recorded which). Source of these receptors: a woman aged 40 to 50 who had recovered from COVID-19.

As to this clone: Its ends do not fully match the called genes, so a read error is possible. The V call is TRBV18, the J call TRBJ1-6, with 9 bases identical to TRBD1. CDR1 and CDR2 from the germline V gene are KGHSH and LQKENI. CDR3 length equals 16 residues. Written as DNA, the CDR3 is TGTGCCAGCTCAGGACAGGGGACCTCCCCGTATTCCCCCCTCCACTTT. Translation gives CASSGQGTSPYSPLHF. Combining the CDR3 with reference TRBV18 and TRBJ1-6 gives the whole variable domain NAGVMQNPRHLVRRRGQEARLRCSPMKGHSHVYWYRQLPEEGLKFMVYLQKENIIDESGMPKERFSAEFPKEGPSILRIQQVVRGDSAAYFCASSGQGTSPYSPLHFGNGTRLTVT.

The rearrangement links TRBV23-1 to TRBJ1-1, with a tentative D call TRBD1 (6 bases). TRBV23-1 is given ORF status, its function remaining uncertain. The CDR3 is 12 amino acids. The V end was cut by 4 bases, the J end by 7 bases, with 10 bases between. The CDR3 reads CASSLGQREAFF. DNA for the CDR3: TGCGCCAGCAGTCTCGGACAGCGTGAAGCTTTCTTT.

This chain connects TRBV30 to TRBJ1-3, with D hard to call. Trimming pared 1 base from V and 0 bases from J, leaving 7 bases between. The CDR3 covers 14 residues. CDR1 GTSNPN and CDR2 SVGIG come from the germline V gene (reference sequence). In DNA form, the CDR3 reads TGTGCCTGGAGTGCTTTCTACTCTGGAAACACCATATATTTT. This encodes CAWSAFYSGNTIYF.

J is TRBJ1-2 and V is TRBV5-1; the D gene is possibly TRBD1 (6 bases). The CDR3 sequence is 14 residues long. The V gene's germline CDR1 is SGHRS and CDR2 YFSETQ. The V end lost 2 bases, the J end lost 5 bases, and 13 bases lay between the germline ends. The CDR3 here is CASSLQGDYYGYTF. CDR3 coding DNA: TGCGCCAGCAGCTTACAGGGTGATTATTATGGCTACACCTTC.

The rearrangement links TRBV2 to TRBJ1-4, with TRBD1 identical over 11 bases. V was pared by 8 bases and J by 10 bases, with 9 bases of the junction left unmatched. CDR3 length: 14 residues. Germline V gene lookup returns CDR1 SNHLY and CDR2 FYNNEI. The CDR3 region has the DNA TGTGCCAGCGGACGAGGACAGGGGGCAGGAAAACTGTTTTTT. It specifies CASGRGQGAGKLFF. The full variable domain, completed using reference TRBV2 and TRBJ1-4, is EPEVTQTPSHQVTQMGQEVILRCVPISNHLYFYWYRQILGQKVEFLVSFYNNEISEKSEIFDDQFSVERPDGSNFTLKIRSTKLEDSAMYFCASGRGQGAGKLFFGSGTQLSVL.

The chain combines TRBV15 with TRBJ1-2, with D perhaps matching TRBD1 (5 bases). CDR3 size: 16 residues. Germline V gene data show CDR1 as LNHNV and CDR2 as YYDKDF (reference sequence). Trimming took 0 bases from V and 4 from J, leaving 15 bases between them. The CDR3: CATSRDPGGRGYGYTF. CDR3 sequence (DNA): TGTGCCACCAGCAGAGATCCGGGCGGGAGGGGCTATGGCTACACCTTC.

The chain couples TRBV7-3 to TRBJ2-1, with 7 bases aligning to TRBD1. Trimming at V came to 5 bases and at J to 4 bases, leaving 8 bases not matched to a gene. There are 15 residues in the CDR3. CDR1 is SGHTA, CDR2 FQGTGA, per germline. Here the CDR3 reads CASSPRTGDYNEQFF. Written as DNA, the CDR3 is TGTGCCAGCAGCCCCAGGACAGGCGATTACAATGAGCAGTTCTTC.